Each of the 22 T cell receptor beta chains below was sequenced from the same sample in a study of vaccination effects on CD4 cells after COVID-19. Produced via immunoSEQ multiplex PCR; TCRdb's table is partial and in-frame only. Among 15,000 to 20,000 clones, 76% were seen once, and the ten largest hold about 20%. Expansion with viral peptide pools was applied to antigen-specific CD4+ T cells by the ViraFEST assay prior to sequencing. CD4+ T cell isolation took place after about nine days of culture. From March to December 2020, the person had a SARS-CoV-2 infection that was confirmed by PCR. Every participant took two doses of the BNT162b2 or mRNA-1273 vaccine. These receptors have no identified antigens. The starting material was CD4+ T cells from PBMCs cultured with SARS-CoV-2 spike peptides, obtained after COVID-19 vaccination. Receptors originate from a human donor who had a prior SARS-CoV-2 infection.

This chain links TRBV14 with TRBJ2-7; 9 nucleotides agree with TRBD1. The germline V gene encodes CDR1 SGHDN and CDR2 FVKESK. Trimming at V came to 1 base and at J to 2 bases, leaving 3 bases not matched to a gene. This CDR3 contains 15 residues. The CDR3 DNA sequence: TGTGCCAGCAGCCAAGTTCACAGGGGGCCCTACGAGCAGTACTTC. This gives the protein CASSQVHRGPYEQYF. Full variable domain (remainder filled in from reference TRBV14 and TRBJ2-7): EAGVTQFPSHSVIEKGQTVTLRCDPISGHDNLYWYRRVMGKEIKFLLHFVKESKQDESGMPNNRFLAERTGGTYSTLKVQPAELEDSGVYFCASSQVHRGPYEQYFGPGTRLTVT.

The rearrangement joins TRBV5-8 to TRBJ1-4, with D maybe TRBD1 (6 bases). Germline lookup yields CDR1 SGHTS and CDR2 YDEGEE. Trimming shortened V by 2 bases and J by 10 bases, and 18 bases separated the two germline ends. The CDR3 totals 15 residues. The chain's CDR3 is CASSLTDTEGGKLFF. The DNA of the CDR3 is TGTGCCAGCAGCTTAACGGACACCGAGGGGGGAAAACTGTTTTTT. Full variable domain (missing parts from reference TRBV5-8 and TRBJ1-4): EAGVTQSPTHLIKTRGQQATLRCSPISGHTSVYWYQQALGLGLQFLLWYDEGEERNRGNFPPRFSGRQFPNYSSELNVNALELEDSALYLCASSLTDTEGGKLFFGSGTQLSVL.

This clone is a singleton in its sample. V and J are TRBV24-1 and TRBJ2-5, with 10 positions matching TRBD2. V lost 4 bases, J lost 7 bases, and 26 bases stayed unmatched. The germline V gene encodes CDR1 KGHDR and CDR2 SFDVKD. CDR3 length: 21 amino acids. The DNA for the CDR3 is TGTGCCACCAGTGACCGGGACGAACTTAAAGGAGCGGGAGGGCCGTCGGGGACCCAGTACTTC. This gives the protein CATSDRDELKGAGGPSGTQYF.

This clone occurred once. This chain uses TRBV5-6 with TRBJ1-2, with D possibly TRBD1 on 6 matching bases. CDR1 SGHDT and CDR2 YYEEEE come from the germline V gene. This CDR3 contains 13 residues. The V end was cut by 4 bases, the J end by 8 bases, with 15 bases between. The CDR3, as DNA: TGTGCCAGCAGCCCGGACAGCGTGGGAGGCTACACCTTC. It translates to CASSPDSVGGYTF.

This chain uses TRBV9 with TRBJ2-6, with 9 bases identical to TRBD2. Germline-derived CDR1 and CDR2 are SGDLS and YYNGEE. Trimming at V came to 3 bases and at J to 0 bases, leaving 7 bases not matched to a gene. The CDR3 runs 18 residues. The CDR3 nucleotides are TGTGCCAGCAGCGCACCTAGCGGGACGTACTCTGGGGCCAACGTCCTGACTTTC. Its protein product is CASSAPSGTYSGANVLTF.

The chain combines TRBV6-6 with TRBJ1-5; D gene uncertain. CDR3 length: 9 residues. Looked up from germline, CDR1 is MNHNY and CDR2 is SVGAGI (reference sequence). The ends were cut back, 8 bases at V and 9 bases at J, with 5 bases in the middle. The CDR3 DNA sequence: TGTGCCAGCTTAGTGCCCCAGCATTTT. It yields the protein CASLVPQHF.

The V and J genes are TRBV5-1 and TRBJ2-5, with D perhaps TRBD2 (6 bases). The CDR3 spans 15 residues. V was cut by 0 bases and J by 1 base, with 10 bases left in between. Germline CDR1 is SGHRS and CDR2 is YFSETQ. DNA for the CDR3: TGCGCCAGCAGCTTGGGCGGGGCGGGCCAAGAGACCCAGTACTTC. Translated, it gives CASSLGGAGQETQYF.

J is TRBJ2-2 and V is TRBV9, with a weak D call TRBD2 (7 bases). Germline assignment: CDR1 SGDLS and CDR2 YYNGEE. The V and J ends lost 5 bases and 5 bases respectively, with 13 bases between them. This CDR3 region has 14 residues. The CDR3 region is CASRQEGGTGELFF. For the CDR3, the DNA is TGTGCCAGCAGGCAGGAGGGGGGGACCGGGGAGCTGTTTTTT.

The chain carries TRBV5-8 and TRBJ2-2; D is ambiguous. Germline V gene data show CDR1 as SGHTS and CDR2 as YDEGEE. This CDR3 has 13 amino acids. The V gene lost 6 bases and the J gene lost 6 bases, with 12 bases spanning the gap. The CDR3 region is CASNHVQSGELFF. CDR3 in DNA: TGTGCCAGCAACCACGTTCAGTCCGGGGAGCTGTTTTTT.

As regards this clone: Other DNA sequences in this sample translate to the same CDR3. This rearrangement joins TRBV7-2 to TRBJ2-3; no firm D call. Germline lookup yields CDR1 SGHTA and CDR2 FQGNSA. Trimming removed 2 bases at V and 3 bases at J, with 3 bases between. The length of the CDR3 is 12 residues. In DNA, the CDR3 is TGTGCCAGCAGCTTACCTACAGATACGCAGTATTTT. Translated: CASSLPTDTQYF. Full variable domain (rest looked up from reference TRBV7-2 and TRBJ2-3): GAGVSQSPSNKVTEKGKDVELRCDPISGHTALYWYRQSLGQGLEFLIYFQGNSAPDKSGLPSDRFSAERTGGSVSTLTIQRTQQEDSAVYLCASSLPTDTQYFGPGTRLTVL.

The CDR3 here is CASSLRQEYYGYTF. CDR3 in DNA: TGTGCCAGCAGTTTACGACAGGAGTACTATGGCTACACCTTC. The rearrangement joins TRBV6-6 to TRBJ1-2, with D perhaps TRBD1 (6 bases). The CDR3 runs to 14 residues. V lost 4 bases to trimming and J lost 3 bases, with 12 bases between them. CDR1 is MNHNY, CDR2 SVGAGI, per germline (reference sequence).

This chain connects TRBV5-6 to TRBJ1-5; no firm D call. The ends were cut back, 3 bases at V and 4 bases at J, with 8 bases in the middle. CDR1 SGHDT and CDR2 YYEEEE come from the germline V gene. This CDR3 contains 13 residues. The CDR3 bases are TGTGCCAGCAGCTCGGTCCTAAATCAGCCCCAGCATTTT. Translating gives CASSSVLNQPQHF. The full variable domain, its missing parts supplied by reference TRBV5-6 and TRBJ1-5, is DAGVTQSPTHLIKTRGQQVTLRCSPKSGHDTVSWYQQALGQGPQFIFQYYEEEERQRGNFPDRFSGHQFPNYSSELNVNALLLGDSALYLCASSSVLNQPQHFGDGTRLSIL.

This clone was recorded only once. J is TRBJ2-1 and V is TRBV5-1; 8 bases map to TRBD2. CDR3 size: 15 residues. Germline CDR1 is SGHRS and CDR2 is YFSETQ. The V segment lost 4 bases and the J segment 6 bases; nucleotides outside the gene matches: 9. CDR3 nucleotides: TGCGCCAGCAGCAATCACGGGGGGGACCGCAATGAGCAGTTCTTC. Its translation is CASSNHGGDRNEQFF.

This clone occurred once. The V gene is TRBV18, the J gene TRBJ2-7, with 8 bases aligning to TRBD2. Looked up from germline, CDR1 is KGHSH and CDR2 is LQKENI. The CDR3 length is 14 residues. The J segment lost 3 bases and the V segment lost 6 bases, leaving 7 bases of the junction unmatched. CDR3 amino acids: CASSRSGSGYEQYF. The DNA of the CDR3 is TGTGCCAGCTCTCGCAGCGGGAGCGGCTACGAGCAGTACTTC.

V is TRBV6-5 and J is TRBJ2-3, with TRBD2 as a possible D gene (6 bases). The CDR3 covers 15 residues. Per the germline V gene, CDR1 is MNHEY and CDR2 is SVGAGI. V dropped 8 bases and J dropped 2 bases, with 17 bases sitting between them. The CDR3 region has the DNA TGTGCCAGCTCGCCTTGGGCGGGGTACACAGATACGCAGTATTTT. Residues: CASSPWAGYTDTQYF.

The chain couples TRBV9 to TRBJ2-5, with 8 bases that match TRBD1. CDR3 length equals 16 residues. Germline V gives CDR1 SGDLS, CDR2 YYNGEE. J was trimmed by 7 bases and V by 3 bases; bases with no gene match: 14. As DNA, the CDR3 is TGTGCCAGCAGCGCGGGGGTTAAGACAGGGGCGGGGACCCAGTACTTC. Protein: CASSAGVKTGAGTQYF.

The chain combines TRBV7-9 with TRBJ1-3, with 8 bases aligning to TRBD1. CDR1 SEHNR and CDR2 FQNEAQ come from the germline V gene (reference sequence). Losses at the gene ends were 5 bases for V and 0 bases for J; bases not matched to a gene: 6. The CDR3 is 16 amino acids. Here the CDR3 DNA reads TGTGCCAGCAGCATCGGACAGGGACTCTCTGGAAACACCATATATTTT. Its translation is CASSIGQGLSGNTIYF.

V usage is TRBV11-2 and J usage is TRBJ2-4, with a possible D match to TRBD2 (6 bases). The germline CDR1 and CDR2 sequences are SGHAT and FQNNGV. This CDR3 spans 16 amino acids. Trimming shortened V by 5 bases and J by 0 bases, and 14 bases separated the two germline ends. The DNA for the CDR3 is TGTGCCAGCAGCCACCTGTCAGCGGGAGCCAAAAACATTCAGTACTTC. Protein sequence: CASSHLSAGAKNIQYF. The full variable domain, completed using reference TRBV11-2 and TRBJ2-4, is EAGVAQSPRYKIIEKRQSVAFWCNPISGHATLYWYQQILGQGPKLLIQFQNNGVVDDSQLPKDRFSAERLKGVDSTLKIQPAKLEDSAVYLCASSHLSAGAKNIQYFGAGTRLSVL.

The V gene is TRBV19, the J gene TRBJ1-4; tentatively, D is TRBD1 (5 bases). The CDR3 has 16 amino acids. The V gene's germline CDR1 is LNHDA and CDR2 SQIVND (reference sequence). V was clipped by 3 bases and J by 8 bases, with 19 bases between them. The CDR3 DNA reads TGTGCCAGTAGTATGGTCACTCTCGCGAGGGGAGAAAAACTGTTTTTT. As protein: CASSMVTLARGEKLFF.

This rearrangement joins TRBV28 to TRBJ1-2, with D possibly being TRBD1 (6 bases). The CDR3 runs to 12 residues. V shed 6 bases and J shed 5 bases, with 10 bases lying between them. Germline values: CDR1 MDHEN, CDR2 SYDVKM. The CDR3 DNA sequence: TGTGCCAGCAGCCAAACAGGGTATGGCTACACCTTC. It specifies CASSQTGYGYTF.

This clone was detected once. The chain combines TRBV9 with TRBJ1-2; D ambiguous. There are 13 residues in the CDR3. V lost 4 bases to trimming and J lost 4 bases, with 11 bases between them. The germline V gene encodes CDR1 SGDLS and CDR2 YYNGEE. The CDR3 reads CASSRTETYGYTF. The CDR3 nucleotides read TGTGCCAGCAGCCGAACAGAGACCTATGGCTACACCTTC. Combining the CDR3 with reference TRBV9 and TRBJ1-2 gives the whole variable domain DSGVTQTPKHLITATGQRVTLRCSPRSGDLSVYWYQQSLDQGLQFLIQYYNGEERAKGNILERFSAQQFPDLHSELNLSSLELGDSALYFCASSRTETYGYTFGSGTRLTVV.

This chain connects TRBV6-6 to TRBJ1-5; weak D call: TRBD1 (6 bases). With 1 base removed from V and 6 bases from J, the gap between germline ends came to 10 bases. CDR1 and CDR2 from the germline V gene are MNHNY and SVGAGI (reference sequence). There are 14 residues in the CDR3. This chain's CDR3 is CASSYWGAGQPQHF. CDR3 coding DNA: TGTGCCAGCAGTTACTGGGGGGCTGGTCAGCCCCAGCATTTT.